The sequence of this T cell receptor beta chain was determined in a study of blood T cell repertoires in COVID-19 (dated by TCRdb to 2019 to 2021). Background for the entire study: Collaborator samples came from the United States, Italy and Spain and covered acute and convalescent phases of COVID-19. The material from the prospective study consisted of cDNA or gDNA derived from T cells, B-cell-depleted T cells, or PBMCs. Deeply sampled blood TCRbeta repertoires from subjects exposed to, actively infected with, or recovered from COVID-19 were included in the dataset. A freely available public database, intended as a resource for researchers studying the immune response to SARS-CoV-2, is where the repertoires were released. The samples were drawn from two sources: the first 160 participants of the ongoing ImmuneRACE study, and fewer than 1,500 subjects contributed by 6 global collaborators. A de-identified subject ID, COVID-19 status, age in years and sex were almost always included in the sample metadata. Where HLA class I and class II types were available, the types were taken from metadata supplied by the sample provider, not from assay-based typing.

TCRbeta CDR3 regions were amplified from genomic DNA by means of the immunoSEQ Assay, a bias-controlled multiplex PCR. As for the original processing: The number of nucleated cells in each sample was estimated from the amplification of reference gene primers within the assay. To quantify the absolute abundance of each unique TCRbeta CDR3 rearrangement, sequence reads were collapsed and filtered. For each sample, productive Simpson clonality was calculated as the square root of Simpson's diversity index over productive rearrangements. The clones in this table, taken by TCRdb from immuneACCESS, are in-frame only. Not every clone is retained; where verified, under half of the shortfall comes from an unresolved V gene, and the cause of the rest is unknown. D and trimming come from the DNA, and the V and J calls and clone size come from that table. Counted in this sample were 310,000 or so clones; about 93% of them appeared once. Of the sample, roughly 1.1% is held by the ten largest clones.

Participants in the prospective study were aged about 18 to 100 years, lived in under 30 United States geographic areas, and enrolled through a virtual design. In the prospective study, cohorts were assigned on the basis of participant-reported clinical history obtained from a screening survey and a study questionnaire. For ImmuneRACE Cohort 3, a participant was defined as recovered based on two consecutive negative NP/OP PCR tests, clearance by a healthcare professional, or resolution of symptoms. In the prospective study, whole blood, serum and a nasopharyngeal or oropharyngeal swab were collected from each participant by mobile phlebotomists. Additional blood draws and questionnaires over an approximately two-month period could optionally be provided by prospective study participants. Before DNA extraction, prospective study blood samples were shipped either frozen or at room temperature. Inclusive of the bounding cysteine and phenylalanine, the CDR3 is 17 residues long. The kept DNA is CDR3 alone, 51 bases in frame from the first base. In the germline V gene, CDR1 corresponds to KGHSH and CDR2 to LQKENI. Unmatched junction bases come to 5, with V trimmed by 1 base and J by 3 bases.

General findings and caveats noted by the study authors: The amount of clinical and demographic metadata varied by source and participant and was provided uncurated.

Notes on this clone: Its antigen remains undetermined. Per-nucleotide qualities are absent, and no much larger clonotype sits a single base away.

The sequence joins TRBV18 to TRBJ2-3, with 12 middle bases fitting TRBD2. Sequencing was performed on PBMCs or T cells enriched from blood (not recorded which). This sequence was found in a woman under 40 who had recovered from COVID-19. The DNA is TGTGCCAGCTCACCACTGACTAGCGGGAGTGTAACAGATACGCAGTATTTT. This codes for CASSPLTSGSVTDTQYF.